The rows below give T cell receptor beta chains drawn from one sample of a study of blood T cell repertoires in COVID-19. Clones were read by immunoSEQ multiplex PCR, and TCRdb kept only the in-frame ones, dropping some. The sample lists about 260,000 clones; about nine tenths were seen once. Sequenced: PBMCs or T cells enriched from blood (not recorded which). These TCRs come from a woman aged 40 to 50 with acute COVID-19. The CDR3 runs from the conserved cysteine through the conserved F or W. Clone size, where shown, is once, few, many, or a class for clones that have expanded.

clone size	J gene	V gene	CDR3 protein
.	TRBJ1-3	TRBV10-2	CASTRTGMGNTIYF
.	TRBJ2-1	TRBV5-4	CASSPDWENEQFF
.	TRBJ2-1	TRBV19	CASSRDREYEQFF
.	TRBJ1-4	TRBV19	CASRVVGTTTEKLFF
.	TRBJ2-2	TRBV6-4	CASSQQGNTGELFF
.	TRBJ2-5	TRBV9	CASSVGLAGDQETQYF
.	TRBJ1-2	TRBV18	CASSAPGTGAFGYGYTF
.	TRBJ1-2	TRBV30	CAWSGTDYGYTF
few	TRBJ1-2	TRBV2	CASAESGGYTF
.	TRBJ1-6	TRBV2	CASSGDIDSPLHF
.	TRBJ2-3	TRBV28	CASSPPIIGGTDTQYF
.	TRBJ2-3	TRBV25-1	CASSDLAGGDTQYF
.	TRBJ1-2	TRBV4-3	CASSQARDYGYTF
.	TRBJ2-3	TRBV30	CAWSVGARITDTQYF
many	TRBJ1-5	TRBV27	CASRTTGSLGNQPQHF
.	TRBJ1-1	TRBV4-1	CASSQRTRVIWSEAFF